Each of the 5 T cell receptor beta chains below was sequenced from the same sample in a study of blood T cell repertoires in COVID-19. Method: immunoSEQ multiplex PCR; TCRdb's copy keeps in-frame clones and lacks some. Seen here are 200,000 or so clones, about 89% observed once, and the top ten hold 7.5% to 10%. Sample: PBMCs or T cells enriched from blood (not recorded which). These receptors were taken from a woman between 18 and 29 years old who had recovered from COVID-19.

V usage is TRBV7-2 and J usage is TRBJ1-3; TRBD1 aligns across 10 bases. Germline V CDR1 and CDR2: SGHTA, FQGNSA. CDR3 length: 19 amino acids. Losses at the gene ends were 3 bases for V and 0 bases for J; bases not matched to a gene: 11. This chain's CDR3 is CASSFRSGTGAPSGNTIYF. The CDR3 region has the DNA TGTGCCAGCAGCTTCCGATCCGGGACAGGGGCCCCCTCTGGAAACACCATATATTTT.

This chain joins TRBV7-6 and TRBJ1-1, with D hard to call. The ends were cut back, 6 bases at V and 0 bases at J, with 8 bases in the middle. Germline V gene sequence: CDR1 SGHVS, CDR2 FNYEAQ. This CDR3 contains 13 residues. The CDR3 DNA reads as TGTGCCAGCAGGTCGCAGGTGAACACTGAAGCTTTCTTT. Encoded protein: CASRSQVNTEAFF.

The chain joins TRBV5-4 to TRBJ2-7, with 7 positions matching TRBD1. CDR3 length: 16 amino acids. V dropped 5 bases and J dropped 3; count of bases not matched to a gene: 14. Germline V gene lookup returns CDR1 SGHNT and CDR2 YYREEE (reference sequence). The CDR3 is CASRLGTPTGSYEQYF. CDR3 DNA sequence: TGTGCCAGCAGACTCGGAACCCCGACAGGGAGCTACGAGCAGTACTTC. The full variable domain, completed using reference TRBV5-4 and TRBJ2-7, is ETGVTQSPTHLIKTRGQQVTLRCSSQSGHNTVSWYQQALGQGPQFIFQYYREEENGRGNFPPRFSGLQFPNYSSELNVNALELDDSALYLCASRLGTPTGSYEQYFGPGTRLTVT.

The CDR3 reads CASSPLGVAGKGTQYF. Here the CDR3 DNA reads TGTGCCAGCAGCCCCCTGGGGGTAGCGGGGAAGGGGACCCAGTACTTC. J is TRBJ2-5 and V is TRBV11-2; 8 bases match TRBD2. The J segment lost 7 bases and the V segment lost 5 bases, leaving 15 bases of the junction unmatched. The CDR3 is 16 residues long. Germline lookup yields CDR1 SGHAT and CDR2 FQNNGV. Complete variable domain (other parts from reference TRBV11-2 and TRBJ2-5): EAGVAQSPRYKIIEKRQSVAFWCNPISGHATLYWYQQILGQGPKLLIQFQNNGVVDDSQLPKDRFSAERLKGVDSTLKIQPAKLEDSAVYLCASSPLGVAGKGTQYFGPGTRLLVL.

The gene calls are TRBV12-3 or TRBV12-4 and TRBJ2-7; a weak D match, TRBD2 (6 bases). The CDR3 contains 13 residues. Trimming removed 4 bases at V and 4 bases at J, with 11 bases between. The CDR3 DNA reads as TGTGCCAGCAGTTGGGGAGCGGGTTACGAGCAGTACTTC. It specifies CASSWGAGYEQYF.